Listed below are T cell receptor beta chains from one sample, sequenced in a study of blood T cell repertoires in COVID-19. The method was immunoSEQ multiplex PCR; TCRdb's version includes in-frame clones alone and lacks a portion of them. The table records about 230,000 clones, just over 85% of them present only once. Sequencing was performed on PBMCs or T cells enriched from blood (not recorded which). These receptor sequences come from a man aged 18-30 years who had recovered from COVID-19. Each CDR3 is given with its conserved first and last residue. The D gene is left open where the match is weak.

V gene: TRBV2; D gene: TRBD1; J gene: TRBJ1-4; CDR3 protein: CAGSWQGAAGNEKLFF
V gene: TRBV5-4; D gene: TRBD2; J gene: TRBJ2-1; CDR3 protein: CASRSGSFYNEQFF
V gene: TRBV3-1/TRBV3-2; D gene: -; J gene: TRBJ2-1; CDR3 protein: CASSQFTGGYNEQFF
V gene: TRBV6-5; D gene: -; J gene: TRBJ1-1; CDR3 protein: CASRKQGQNTEAFF
V gene: TRBV11-3; D gene: TRBD1; J gene: TRBJ1-1; CDR3 protein: CASSPRTGTLMGTEAFF
V gene: TRBV11-3; D gene: TRBD1; J gene: TRBJ1-1; CDR3 protein: CASSLGQGSTEAFF
V gene: TRBV2; D gene: -; J gene: TRBJ1-3; CDR3 protein: CASSPRQYPGNTIYF
V gene: TRBV7-9; D gene: TRBD1; J gene: TRBJ1-4; CDR3 protein: CASSSGGAGEKLFF
V gene: TRBV15; D gene: TRBD1; J gene: TRBJ1-1; CDR3 protein: CATSSPETGVAEAFF
V gene: TRBV19; D gene: -; J gene: TRBJ1-1; CDR3 protein: CASLDSFRANTEAFF
V gene: TRBV19; D gene: -; J gene: TRBJ2-7; CDR3 protein: CASSIRAEDYEQYF
V gene: TRBV5-1; D gene: -; J gene: TRBJ2-6; CDR3 protein: CASSSGSGANVLTF
V gene: TRBV19; D gene: TRBD1; J gene: TRBJ2-6; CDR3 protein: CASSKFRDRVPSGANVLTF
V gene: TRBV7-2; D gene: -; J gene: TRBJ2-4; CDR3 protein: CASSLELRVAGLDIQYF
V gene: TRBV27; D gene: -; J gene: TRBJ2-7; CDR3 protein: CASSPGGRAPHEQYF
V gene: TRBV6-5; D gene: TRBD1; J gene: TRBJ2-7; CDR3 protein: CASRSGGISYEQYF
V gene: TRBV7-3; D gene: TRBD2; J gene: TRBJ2-1; CDR3 protein: CASSFGGSYNEQFF
V gene: TRBV12-5; D gene: TRBD2; J gene: TRBJ2-3; CDR3 protein: CASGSLAGGQVGTQYF
V gene: TRBV6-5; D gene: -; J gene: TRBJ2-7; CDR3 protein: CASSRDRYSYEQYF
V gene: TRBV21-1; D gene: -; J gene: TRBJ1-2; CDR3 protein: CASSKGRVGGIANYGYTF
V gene: TRBV5-4; D gene: -; J gene: TRBJ1-6; CDR3 protein: CASSFRLTNSPLHF
V gene: TRBV5-1; D gene: -; J gene: TRBJ2-3; CDR3 protein: CASSSVESLTDTQYF
V gene: TRBV7-9; D gene: TRBD2; J gene: TRBJ2-3; CDR3 protein: CASRSPLAGPSDTQYF
V gene: TRBV11-2; D gene: TRBD1; J gene: TRBJ2-7; CDR3 protein: CASSLGAGGSYEQYF
V gene: TRBV28; D gene: TRBD2; J gene: TRBJ2-7; CDR3 protein: CASSFPGGWAYEQYF
V gene: TRBV6-6; D gene: TRBD2; J gene: TRBJ2-7; CDR3 protein: CASSRRGGSQASGRARAYEQYF
V gene: TRBV7-9; D gene: TRBD1; J gene: TRBJ2-2; CDR3 protein: CASSGPRDRVTGELFF
V gene: TRBV6-1; D gene: TRBD2; J gene: TRBJ2-7; CDR3 protein: CASSDGTSGYEQYF
V gene: TRBV6-5; D gene: TRBD1; J gene: TRBJ2-1; CDR3 protein: CASSLRGQSLEQFF
V gene: TRBV5-5; D gene: -; J gene: TRBJ2-3; CDR3 protein: CASSLQQATDTQYF
V gene: TRBV5-1; D gene: -; J gene: TRBJ2-7; CDR3 protein: CASSLGDSSSYEQYF
V gene: TRBV30; D gene: -; J gene: TRBJ1-1; CDR3 protein: CAWSPQGDTEAFF
V gene: TRBV4-2; D gene: -; J gene: TRBJ1-2; CDR3 protein: CASSQDPQGTYGYTF
V gene: TRBV28; D gene: -; J gene: TRBJ1-6; CDR3 protein: CASRNTVNSPLHF
V gene: TRBV7-9; D gene: -; J gene: TRBJ2-5; CDR3 protein: CASSPAGLPETQYF